Following are 8 T cell receptor beta chains from one sample sequenced in a study of CD8+CD57+ T cells in acquired aplastic anemia. Genomic DNA acted as the template from which TCR beta VDJ combination and CDR3 sequence profiling were carried out. TCRdb reprocessed the reads via MiXCR and lists one record per CDR3 protein. The sample holds a few hundred thousand distinct CDR3 sequences, about a third seen once. Patients chosen for sequencing had CD8+CD57+ cells that had expanded, as shown by flow cytometry. Sequencing was done on a sample of sorted CD4+, CD8+, or CD8+CD57+ T cells (not recorded which) from PBMCs. These receptors came from a human donor with aplastic anemia.

This clonotype was observed many times. V and J are TRBV19 and TRBJ2-7, with a weak D call TRBD2 (5 bases). V gave up 7 bases and J gave up 2 bases, with 6 bases separating them. The CDR3 has 11 residues. Per the germline V gene, CDR1 is LNHDA and CDR2 is SQIVND (reference sequence). The CDR3 coding sequence is TGTGCCAGTAAGGGAGCCTACGAGCAGTACTTC. Amino acids: CASKGAYEQYF.

The rearrangement links TRBV10-3 to TRBJ1-1; 10 bases fit TRBD1. Germline V gene lookup returns CDR1 ENHRY and CDR2 SYGVKD. Trimming took 6 bases from V and 7 from J; bases not matched to a gene: 11. The CDR3 consists of 15 residues. The CDR3 nucleotides read TGTGCCATCAGCACTAGCGACAGGGGGCTTTATGAAGCTTTCTTT. Translating it yields CAISTSDRGLYEAFF.

This clonotype has ten or more counts. The chain joins TRBV10-3 to TRBJ1-1; 8 positions match TRBD1. The CDR3 is 13 amino acids. The V segment lost 8 bases and the J segment 1 base; nucleotides outside the gene matches: 3. Germline assignment: CDR1 ENHRY and CDR2 SYGVKD. The CDR3 protein is CAIRTGTNTEAFF. CDR3 nucleotides: TGTGCCATCCGGACAGGGACGAACACTGAAGCTTTCTTT.

This clonotype was seen repeatedly, ten times or more. The chain uses TRBV20-1 and TRBJ1-2; D might be TRBD1 (6 bases). The CDR3 runs to 15 residues. The V end lost 6 bases, the J end lost 3 bases, and 20 bases lay between the germline ends. Germline V gene lookup returns CDR1 DFQATT and CDR2 SNEGSKA (reference sequence). As DNA, the CDR3 is TGCAGTGCCCCCAACAGGGAAAACGGGGACTATGGCTACACCTTC. Protein product: CSAPNRENGDYGYTF.

J is TRBJ2-7 and V is TRBV2; D possibly uses TRBD1 or TRBD2 (5 bases each). V was trimmed by 7 bases and J by 3 bases, leaving 22 bases between them. Germline CDR1 SNHLY, CDR2 FYNNEI. The CDR3 is 16 residues long. CDR3 nucleotide sequence: TGTGCCAGCAACGAGGGGCGAATGGGCCAATTCTACGAGCAGTACTTC. The encoded protein is CASNEGRMGQFYEQYF.

The chain carries TRBV15 and TRBJ2-7, with D perhaps TRBD1 (6 bases). The CDR3 sequence is 17 residues long. The germline V gene encodes CDR1 LNHNV and CDR2 YYDKDF (reference sequence). The V gene lost 0 bases and the J gene lost 3 bases, with 18 bases spanning the gap. The CDR3: CATSRDDSGQGLYEQYF. The CDR3 DNA is TGTGCCACCAGCAGAGACGACTCGGGACAAGGACTCTACGAGCAGTACTTC.

The chain joins TRBV10-3 to TRBJ1-1; 7 positions match TRBD1. The trim removed 10 bases at V and 0 bases at J, leaving 17 bases unmatched. The CDR3 extends over 17 amino acids. Germline V gene lookup returns CDR1 ENHRY and CDR2 SYGVKD. CDR3 sequence (DNA): TGTGCCAGCGGTTACTCAACAGGGGAACCCTTGAACACTGAAGCTTTCTTT. This gives the protein CASGYSTGEPLNTEAFF.

The chain recombines TRBV5-4 with TRBJ1-4; no firm D call. CDR1 SGHNT and CDR2 YYREEE come from the germline V gene (reference sequence). The CDR3 extends over 17 amino acids. V lost 0 bases to trimming and J lost 8 bases, with 20 bases between them. Written as DNA, the CDR3 is TGTGCCAGCAGCTTGGCGGGTCGCGGGAGTGGTACAGAAAAACTGTTTTTT. Encoded protein: CASSLAGRGSGTEKLFF.